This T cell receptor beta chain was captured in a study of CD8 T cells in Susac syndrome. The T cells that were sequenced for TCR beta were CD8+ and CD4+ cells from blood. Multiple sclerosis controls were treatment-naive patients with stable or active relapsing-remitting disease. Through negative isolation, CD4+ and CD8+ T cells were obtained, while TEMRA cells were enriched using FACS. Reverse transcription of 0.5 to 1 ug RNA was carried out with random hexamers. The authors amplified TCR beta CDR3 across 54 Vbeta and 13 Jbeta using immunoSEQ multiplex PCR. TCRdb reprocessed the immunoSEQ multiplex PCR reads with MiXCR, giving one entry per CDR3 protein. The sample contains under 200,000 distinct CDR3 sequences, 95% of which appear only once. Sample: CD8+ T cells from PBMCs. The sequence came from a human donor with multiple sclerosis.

CDR3 nucleotides: TGTGCCAGCAGCGTTAACCTAGCGGGCTCCAATGAGCAGTTCTTC. This translates into CASSVNLAGSNEQFF. This chain connects TRBV9 to TRBJ2-1; 8 nucleotides agree with TRBD2. V gave up 2 bases and J gave up 6 bases; unmatched junction bases: 7. This CDR3 is 15 amino acids long. CDR1 is SGDLS, CDR2 YYNGEE, per germline.